A single sample is the source of the 17 T cell receptor beta chains below, sequenced in a study of blood T cell repertoires in COVID-19. The table came from immunoSEQ multiplex PCR; TCRdb's copy has only in-frame clones and leaves some out. The sample comprises 97,000 or so clones, about nine tenths of which are singletons, and less than 2% rests with the top ten. The sample consisted of peripheral blood. The receptors stem from a man aged 60 to 75 with acute or convalescent COVID-19.

The chain carries TRBV19 and TRBJ2-1; possibly TRBD2 for D (7 bases). The germline V gene has CDR1 LNHDA and CDR2 SQIVND (reference sequence). V gave up 5 bases and J gave up 4 bases, with 15 bases separating them. CDR3 length: 15 residues. The CDR3 DNA follows: TGTGCCAGTAGTCCTACCGGGGGGCCTTACAATGAGCAGTTCTTC. It codes for CASSPTGGPYNEQFF.

This chain uses TRBV5-1 with TRBJ1-2; 7 nucleotides line up with TRBD1. V lost 4 bases and J lost 2; bases outside the gene matches: 2. The CDR3 consists of 13 residues. Germline V gene lookup returns CDR1 SGHRS and CDR2 YFSETQ. CDR3 DNA: TGCGCCAGCAGCACAGGGGAGAACTATGGCTACACCTTC. It translates to CASSTGENYGYTF.

This clone was seen just once. The genes are TRBV6-4 and TRBJ1-6, with TRBD1 matching 9 bases. Germline CDR1 and CDR2: MRHNA and SNTAGT. Trimming removed 0 bases from V and 9 bases from J; junction bases left unmatched: 3. The CDR3 is made up of 15 amino acids. The CDR3 here is CASSDSTGGFSPLHF. CDR3 nucleotide sequence: TGTGCCAGCAGTGACTCGACAGGGGGTTTTTCACCCCTCCACTTT.

This chain links TRBV6-2 or TRBV6-3 with TRBJ1-2; 11 bases align to TRBD1. V shed 4 bases, J shed 5 bases, and the junction held 9 bases outside the gene matches. The CDR3 loop spans 16 amino acids. Germline V CDR1 and CDR2: MNHEY, SVGEGT. The CDR3 here is CASSWRTGGVNYGYTF. DNA for the CDR3: TGTGCCAGCAGTTGGAGGACAGGGGGCGTTAATTATGGCTACACCTTC.

V is TRBV6-5 and J is TRBJ1-2; D not certain. Germline loops: CDR1 MNHEY, CDR2 SVGAGI. Between the trimmed V and J ends, which lost 5 bases and 8 bases, there was a span of 15 bases. The CDR3 has 13 amino acids. Written as DNA, the CDR3 is TGTGCCAGCAGTCCCGCAGGCGGAGGCGGCTACACCTTC. It encodes CASSPAGGGGYTF.

The sample holds one count of this clone. This chain uses TRBV18 with TRBJ2-7, with 10 bases matching TRBD1. The CDR3 spans 14 residues. Germline CDR1 KGHSH, CDR2 LQKENI. V shed 3 bases and J 5 bases; nucleotides not matched to a gene: 4. CDR3 DNA: TGTGCCAGCTCACCCTCGACAGGGGGCAACGAGCAGTACTTC. This translates into CASSPSTGGNEQYF.

V usage is TRBV9 and J usage is TRBJ1-3; 7 positions agree with TRBD1. The germline CDR1 and CDR2 sequences are SGDLS and YYNGEE. The CDR3 runs to 15 residues. Germline trimming cut 2 bases from V and 4 bases from J; bases unmatched to any gene: 6. The CDR3: CASSVVSGQGNTIYF. In nucleotides, the CDR3 is TGTGCCAGCAGCGTCGTATCGGGACAGGGAAACACCATATATTTT.

A single count supports this clone. J is TRBJ1-1 and V is TRBV4-1, with D unclear. The CDR3 spans 17 residues. Germline V CDR1 and CDR2: MGHRA, YSYEKL. The V gene lost 0 bases and the J gene lost 5 bases, with 19 bases spanning the gap. As DNA, the CDR3 is TGCGCCAGCAGCCAAGATCTCGATCGGGAAGTAAGAACTGAAGCTTTCTTT. Amino acids: CASSQDLDREVRTEAFF.

This clone came up once. The gene calls are TRBV10-2 and TRBJ2-3, with D hard to call. Germline V gene lookup returns CDR1 WSHSY and CDR2 SAAADI. The CDR3 runs to 14 residues. Trimming left V 7 bases short and J 0 bases short, with 11 bases between. The CDR3 loop is CASTPITSTDTQYF. As DNA, the CDR3 is TGCGCCAGCACCCCTATTACCAGCACAGATACGCAGTATTTT.

The chain carries TRBV19 and TRBJ2-5; 8 positions match TRBD2. This CDR3 has 15 amino acids. Germline CDR1 reads LNHDA; CDR2 reads SQIVND (reference sequence). J was trimmed by 2 bases and V by 2 bases; bases with no gene match: 4. CDR3 sequence: CASSIKGTRQETQYF. In nucleotides, the CDR3 is TGTGCCAGTAGTATAAAGGGGACTAGGCAAGAGACCCAGTACTTC.

The chain carries TRBV11-2 and TRBJ1-5, with 11 bases fitting TRBD1. The germline V gene encodes CDR1 SGHAT and CDR2 FQNNGV. CDR3 length equals 15 residues. V lost 5 bases, J lost 5 bases, and 5 bases stayed unmatched. CDR3 sequence: CASSGGQGGYQPQHF. For the CDR3, the DNA is TGTGCCAGCAGCGGGGGACAGGGGGGATATCAGCCCCAGCATTTT.

The chain is built from TRBV10-3 and TRBJ1-3, with D possibly matching TRBD1 (6 bases). Between the trimmed V and J ends, which lost 0 bases and 1 base, there was a span of 10 bases. This CDR3 contains 16 residues. CDR1 ENHRY and CDR2 SYGVKD come from the germline V gene. The CDR3 DNA follows: TGTGCCATCAGTGAGTCGGTCAGGGGTTCTGGAAACACCATATATTTT. It codes for CAISESVRGSGNTIYF.

This clone was observed a single time. This rearrangement joins TRBV6-2 or TRBV6-3 to TRBJ1-2; D remains ambiguous. CDR1 MNHEY and CDR2 SVGEGT come from the germline V gene. V lost 2 bases, J lost 4 bases, and 8 bases lay in between. The CDR3 length is 13 residues. The CDR3 region is CASSYVSGYGYTF. The CDR3 DNA reads TGTGCCAGCAGTTACGTATCAGGCTATGGCTACACCTTC.

The V call is TRBV7-2, the J call TRBJ1-1; D is unclear. The germline V and J ends were trimmed by 3 bases and 1 base, with 6 bases remaining between them. CDR3 length equals 13 residues. Per germline, CDR1 SGHTA and CDR2 FQGNSA. CDR3 sequence (DNA): TGTGCCAGCAGCTTTCAAAAGAACACTGAAGCTTTCTTT. This codes for CASSFQKNTEAFF.

The chain uses TRBV5-6 and TRBJ1-5; D call uncertain. Germline CDR1 is SGHDT and CDR2 is YYEEEE. The CDR3 sequence is 15 residues long. Trimming stripped 1 base from V and 0 bases from J, with 8 bases between. The CDR3 reads CASSLSESSNQPQHF. The DNA for the CDR3 is TGTGCCAGCAGCTTGTCGGAGTCTAGCAATCAGCCCCAGCATTTT.

J is TRBJ2-3 and V is TRBV7-9, with a weak D call TRBD2 (6 bases). There are 14 residues in the CDR3. The germline V gene encodes CDR1 SEHNR and CDR2 FQNEAQ (reference sequence). The germline V and J ends were trimmed by 4 bases and 6 bases, with 14 bases remaining between them. Here the CDR3 reads CASSSGLSSDTQYF. The CDR3 nucleotides are TGTGCCAGCAGCTCCGGACTAAGCTCGGATACGCAGTATTTT.

The rearrangement uses TRBV7-9 and TRBJ2-1; 11 bases fit TRBD2. The CDR3 is 17 residues long. The ends lost 4 bases at V and 7 bases at J; junction bases unmatched: 12. Germline-derived CDR1 and CDR2 are SEHNR and FQNEAQ (reference sequence). The CDR3 DNA reads TGTGCCAGCAGCTCGGTTTCGGGACTAGCGGAAAGTAATGAGCAGTTCTTC. It specifies CASSSVSGLAESNEQFF.